The text below deals with one T cell receptor (beta chain). What it binds is unknown. This entry is derived from a study of Ad26.COV2.S vaccination and SARS-CoV-2 variants. General observations from the study: Participants in the vaccine arm had higher spike-specific TCR breadth; placebo recipients had lower.

J was trimmed by 0 bases and V by 2 bases; bases with no gene match: 11. The V gene's germline CDR1 is SGDLS and CDR2 YYNGEE. This CDR3 is 19 amino acids long. The assay was immunoSEQ multiplex PCR, and TCRdb's table has in-frame clones only and misses some. Seen here are 300,000 to 400,000 clones, roughly 94% observed once, and the top ten hold roughly 3.9%. The chain has TRBV9 and TRBJ2-1, with 10 nucleotides matching TRBD2. This TCR derives from a human donor who had recovered from COVID-19. The material sequenced was peripheral blood, taken after recovery from COVID-19. The CDR3 DNA is TGTGCCAGCAGCGTCCTAAGGGGGACTAGCGTTAGCTCCTACAATGAGCAGTTCTTC. Translated: CASSVLRGTSVSSYNEQFF.